This entry lists 19 T cell receptor beta chains sequenced from one sample in a study of cytomegalovirus exposure and HLA in healthy donors. The PCR used 60 Vbeta and 13 Jbeta primers. Method: immunoSEQ multiplex PCR; TCRdb's copy keeps in-frame clones and lacks some. The sample yields 95,000 to 130,000 clones, approximately 9.4% seen once. The sample comprised PBMCs. The origin of the receptors is a man in his thirties or forties in good health and CMV-seronegative.

V gene TRBV4-2 combines with J gene TRBJ2-3, with 8 bases identical to TRBD2. Germline loops: CDR1 LGHNA, CDR2 YNFKEQ. There are 16 residues in the CDR3. With V trimmed by 5 bases and J by 4 bases, 11 bases remained unmatched. The CDR3 sequence: CASSAQIRGGSDTQYF. Here the CDR3 DNA reads TGTGCCAGCAGCGCGCAAATCCGCGGGGGGTCAGATACGCAGTATTTT.

The CDR3 reads CASSYQSGQGNVEQFF. CDR3 sequence (DNA): TGTGCCAGCAGCTACCAGTCGGGACAGGGTAACGTTGAGCAGTTCTTC. This chain links TRBV14 with TRBJ2-1, with TRBD1 identical over 9 bases. Trimming took 5 bases from V and 9 from J; bases not matched to a gene: 14. This CDR3 is 16 amino acids long. The germline V gene has CDR1 SGHDN and CDR2 FVKESK.

The CDR3 loop is CASSPSQAPGANVLTF. CDR3 nucleotides: TGTGCCAGTAGCCCGAGTCAGGCGCCGGGGGCCAACGTCCTGACTTTC. The chain carries TRBV19 and TRBJ2-6; D is uncertain. CDR3 length: 16 residues. V was cut by 6 bases and J by 4 bases, with 16 bases left in between. Germline V lookup: CDR1 LNHDA, CDR2 SQIVND (reference sequence).

The chain is built from TRBV5-1 and TRBJ2-7; 10 bases match TRBD1. Looked up from germline, CDR1 is SGHRS and CDR2 is YFSETQ. V trimming: 4 bases; J trimming: 4 bases; junction bases outside the gene matches: 5. The CDR3 is 14 residues long. The CDR3 DNA sequence: TGCGCCAGCAGCCCGGGGACAGGGGAATACGAGCAGTACTTC. Amino acids: CASSPGTGEYEQYF. Based on the CDR3 plus reference TRBV5-1 and TRBJ2-7, the full variable domain is KAGVTQTPRYLIKTRGQQVTLSCSPISGHRSVSWYQQTPGQGLQFLFEYFSETQRNKGNFPGRFSGRQFSNSRSEMNVSTLELGDSALYLCASSPGTGEYEQYFGPGTRLTVT.

This clone was counted a few times. The chain has TRBV7-2 and TRBJ2-7; 8 nucleotides align to TRBD1. V was pared by 4 bases and J by 4 bases, with 9 bases of the junction left unmatched. The CDR3 sequence is 15 residues long. CDR1 is SGHTA and CDR2 is FQGNSA in the germline V gene. In DNA, the CDR3 is TGTGCCAGCAGCTCCGGACAGGGAGATAGTTACGAGCAGTACTTC. This sequence encodes CASSSGQGDSYEQYF.

This chain uses TRBV6-1 with TRBJ2-7; D remains unclear. Germline values: CDR1 MNHNS, CDR2 SASEGT. V was cut by 4 bases and J by 3 bases, with 10 bases left in between. This CDR3 is 13 amino acids long. The CDR3 sequence: CASSVQTVYEQYF. CDR3 sequence (DNA): TGTGCCAGCAGTGTACAAACAGTCTACGAGCAGTACTTC.

The table lists this clone with a few counts. J is TRBJ2-3 and V is TRBV4-2; 12 positions match TRBD1. The CDR3 consists of 16 residues. The junction had 2 bases not matched to a gene; V was cut back by 0 bases and J by 4 bases. Germline V CDR1 and CDR2: LGHNA, YNFKEQ. CDR3 sequence (DNA): TGTGCCAGCAGCCAAGATGGGACAGGGGGCGCAGATACGCAGTATTTT. This sequence encodes CASSQDGTGGADTQYF.

The chain is built from TRBV5-1 and TRBJ1-2, with unresolved D. V was pared by 0 bases and J by 1 base, with 10 bases between. CDR3 size: 15 residues. Germline V gene sequence: CDR1 SGHRS, CDR2 YFSETQ. The CDR3 nucleotides are TGCGCCAGCAGCTTGGGCCAGGAAAGTAACTATGGCTACACCTTC. This translates into CASSLGQESNYGYTF.

The rearrangement uses TRBV9 and TRBJ2-2; 9 nucleotides align to TRBD2. There are 16 residues in the CDR3. The J segment lost 1 base and the V segment lost 4 bases, leaving 5 bases of the junction unmatched. CDR1 and CDR2 (germline): SGDLS, YYNGEE. The CDR3 here is CASSTSREGNTGELFF. The CDR3 DNA reads TGTGCCAGCAGCACGTCGCGGGAGGGGAACACCGGGGAGCTGTTTTTT. Supplemented by reference TRBV9 and TRBJ2-2, the full variable domain reads DSGVTQTPKHLITATGQRVTLRCSPRSGDLSVYWYQQSLDQGLQFLIQYYNGEERAKGNILERFSAQQFPDLHSELNLSSLELGDSALYFCASSTSREGNTGELFFGEGSRLTVL.

This clone was detected a few times. The gene calls are TRBV5-4 and TRBJ1-2; the D gene is possibly TRBD1 (5 bases). CDR1 and CDR2 from the germline V gene are SGHNT and YYREEE (reference sequence). V was cut by 4 bases and J by 6 bases, with 13 bases left in between. The CDR3 consists of 13 residues. The CDR3 sequence: CASSPSPGHGYTF. The DNA for the CDR3 is TGTGCCAGCAGCCCATCCCCAGGGCATGGCTACACCTTC. The full variable domain, rest sourced from reference TRBV5-4 and TRBJ1-2, is ETGVTQSPTHLIKTRGQQVTLRCSSQSGHNTVSWYQQALGQGPQFIFQYYREEENGRGNFPPRFSGLQFPNYSSELNVNALELDDSALYLCASSPSPGHGYTFGSGTRLTVV.

The V call is TRBV9, the J call TRBJ2-3; 9 bases fit TRBD1. This CDR3 has 16 residues. Losses at the gene ends were 3 bases for V and 3 bases for J; bases not matched to a gene: 8. The germline CDR1 and CDR2 sequences are SGDLS and YYNGEE. The CDR3 DNA sequence: TGTGCCAGCAGCGCCATTGCGGGACAGGGAACAGATACGCAGTATTTT. Protein sequence: CASSAIAGQGTDTQYF. Combining the CDR3 with reference TRBV9 and TRBJ2-3 gives the whole variable domain DSGVTQTPKHLITATGQRVTLRCSPRSGDLSVYWYQQSLDQGLQFLIQYYNGEERAKGNILERFSAQQFPDLHSELNLSSLELGDSALYFCASSAIAGQGTDTQYFGPGTRLTVL.

The chain couples TRBV6-1 to TRBJ1-5; D gene unclear. This CDR3 spans 12 amino acids. Trimming took 2 bases from V and 6 from J, leaving 5 bases between them. The germline CDR1 and CDR2 sequences are MNHNS and SASEGT. The CDR3 sequence is CASSEPGQPQHF. The CDR3 coding sequence is TGTGCCAGCAGTGAACCGGGTCAGCCCCAGCATTTT.

This clone appeared a few times. This rearrangement joins TRBV18 to TRBJ1-1; D unresolved. The CDR3 covers 15 residues. Trimming stripped 3 bases from V and 1 base from J, with 12 bases between. The germline gives CDR1 KGHSH, CDR2 LQKENI. This CDR3 is CASSPDGAANTEAFF. The CDR3 nucleotides read TGTGCCAGCTCACCCGACGGCGCGGCGAACACTGAAGCTTTCTTT.

The gene calls are TRBV13 and TRBJ2-3; D uncertain. The V end lost 0 bases, the J end lost 2 bases, and 3 bases lay between the germline ends. Germline assignment: CDR1 PRHDT and CDR2 FYEKMQ (reference sequence). This CDR3 contains 13 residues. The CDR3 is CASSLGHTDTQYF. CDR3 DNA: TGTGCCAGCAGCTTAGGCCACACAGATACGCAGTATTTT.

In its sample, this clone was seen a few times. The rearrangement joins TRBV19 to TRBJ1-1, with 9 bases that match TRBD1. The CDR3 extends over 16 amino acids. Germline CDR1 and CDR2: LNHDA and SQIVND (reference sequence). V was pared by 5 bases and J by 7 bases, with 14 bases of the junction left unmatched. The CDR3 reads CASSVWDRVNEVEAFF. In nucleotides, the CDR3 is TGTGCCAGTAGTGTCTGGGACAGGGTGAACGAGGTTGAAGCTTTCTTT.

This clone was counted a few times. The CDR3 region has the DNA TGTGCCAGCAGCCAAGCGTATGAGCAGTTCTTC. This gives the protein CASSQAYEQFF. V gene TRBV14 combines with J gene TRBJ2-1; D uncertain. The germline CDR1 and CDR2 sequences are SGHDN and FVKESK. The CDR3 totals 11 residues. V gave up 1 base and J gave up 8 bases, with 3 bases separating them. Full variable domain (outside the CDR3, taken from reference TRBV14 and TRBJ2-1): EAGVTQFPSHSVIEKGQTVTLRCDPISGHDNLYWYRRVMGKEIKFLLHFVKESKQDESGMPNNRFLAERTGGTYSTLKVQPAELEDSGVYFCASSQAYEQFFGPGTRLTVL.

The V gene is TRBV5-6, the J gene TRBJ2-1; possible D gene TRBD2, 6 bases. The germline V and J ends were trimmed by 1 base and 2 bases, with 16 bases remaining between them. CDR1 SGHDT and CDR2 YYEEEE come from the germline V gene. The CDR3 loop spans 17 amino acids. CDR3 nucleotide sequence: TGTGCCAGCAGCTTGAGGGAAACCGGGGGTACCTACAATGAGCAGTTCTTC. Translated: CASSLRETGGTYNEQFF.

The chain recombines TRBV4-1 with TRBJ2-1; 15 nucleotides agree with TRBD2. The germline V gene has CDR1 MGHRA and CDR2 YSYEKL. This CDR3 has 19 residues. Losses at the gene ends were 1 base for V and 4 bases for J; bases not matched to a gene: 8. In DNA form, the CDR3 reads TGCGCCAGCAGCCAAGGAGCGGGACTAGCGGGGGGACAATACAATGAGCAGTTCTTC. The encoded protein is CASSQGAGLAGGQYNEQFF.

The CDR3 region has the DNA TGCGCCAGCAGCCTTGGACTAGCGGGACAAGAGACCCAGTACTTC. Its translation: CASSLGLAGQETQYF. This chain uses TRBV5-1 with TRBJ2-5; 12 nucleotides match TRBD2. Germline V gene data show CDR1 as SGHRS and CDR2 as YFSETQ. The length of the CDR3 is 15 residues. With 4 bases clipped from V and 2 bases from J, the junction kept 3 bases outside the gene matches.